The 9 T cell receptor beta chains in this list originate from one sample, sequenced in a study of early T cells in non-severe SARS-CoV-2 infection. One entry per CDR3 protein, called by TCRdb with MiXCR from the 5' RACE reads. The table includes some 55,000 distinct CDR3 sequences, roughly 12% detected once. This specimen consisted of whole blood, obtained at baseline. Receptors were obtained from an adult who was a healthcare worker with PCR-confirmed SARS-CoV-2 infection or an uninfected control (not recorded which).

The sample holds a few counts of this clonotype. DNA for the CDR3: TGCAGCGTTGACCTAGCGCAGTCAGATACGCAGTATTTT. Protein: CSVDLAQSDTQYF. This chain links TRBV29-1 with TRBJ2-3; perhaps TRBD2 as D (6 bases). This CDR3 comprises 13 residues. Trimming stripped 3 bases from V and 4 bases from J, with 11 bases between. From germline, CDR1 is SQVTM and CDR2 ANQGSEA.

The V and J genes are TRBV18 and TRBJ2-3; either TRBD1 or TRBD2 may supply D (5 bases each). In germline, CDR1 is KGHSH, CDR2 LQKENI. Deletions cut 3 bases from V and 2 bases from J, with 15 bases between. This CDR3 is built from 16 residues. CDR3 DNA sequence: TGTGCCAGCTCACCCGGATGGTGGGGGTACACAGATACGCAGTATTTT. Protein product: CASSPGWWGYTDTQYF. The variable domain in full, completed from reference TRBV18 and TRBJ2-3, reads NAGVMQNPRHLVRRRGQEARLRCSPMKGHSHVYWYRQLPEEGLKFMVYLQKENIIDESGMPKERFSAEFPKEGPSILRIQQVVRGDSAAYFCASSPGWWGYTDTQYFGPGTRLTVL.

The rearrangement links TRBV27 to TRBJ2-7, with a possible D match to TRBD1 (5 bases). The CDR3 sequence is 14 residues long. V lost 6 bases, J lost 6 bases, and 18 bases lay in between. CDR1 is MNHEY, CDR2 SMNVEV, per germline (reference sequence). The CDR3 sequence: CASSPLTDALEQYF. Here the CDR3 DNA reads TGTGCCAGCAGCCCGCTGACAGATGCCCTCGAGCAGTACTTC.

This clonotype is medium-sized. V is TRBV6-4 and J is TRBJ2-3; no clear D. In germline, CDR1 is MRHNA, CDR2 SNTAGT. There are 13 residues in the CDR3. The V gene lost 6 bases and the J gene lost 2 bases, with 9 bases spanning the gap. Here the CDR3 DNA reads TGTGCCAGCAGCCCCACTACCACAGATACGCAGTATTTT. This codes for CASSPTTTDTQYF.

This clonotype was detected ten times or more. The J gene is TRBJ1-1, the V gene TRBV6-4; 7 bases map to TRBD1. CDR3 length equals 14 residues. J gave up 4 bases and V 5 bases, and 7 bases lay outside the gene matches. The germline gives CDR1 MRHNA, CDR2 SNTAGT. The CDR3: CASSSGGWGTEAFF. CDR3 bases: TGTGCCAGCAGTTCAGGGGGTTGGGGCACTGAAGCTTTCTTT.

This clonotype was seen repeatedly, ten times or more. This rearrangement joins TRBV7-2 to TRBJ1-4, with a tentative D call TRBD1 (5 bases). The germline V gene encodes CDR1 SGHTA and CDR2 FQGNSA. V was trimmed by 0 bases and J by 8 bases, leaving 10 bases between them. The CDR3 sequence is 14 residues long. The CDR3 coding sequence is TGTGCCAGCAGCTTAGCAGGGGCGCGAGAAAAACTGTTTTTT. As protein: CASSLAGAREKLFF. The variable domain in full, with the rest retrieved from reference TRBV7-2 and TRBJ1-4, is GAGVSQSPSNKVTEKGKDVELRCDPISGHTALYWYRQSLGQGLEFLIYFQGNSAPDKSGLPSDRFSAERTGGSVSTLTIQRTQQEDSAVYLCASSLAGAREKLFFGSGTQLSVL.

Sample share makes this clonotype medium-sized. The gene calls are TRBV28 and TRBJ1-6; D might be TRBD1 (5 bases). Germline V gene lookup returns CDR1 MDHEN and CDR2 SYDVKM. V was trimmed by 5 bases and J by 7 bases, leaving 21 bases between them. The CDR3 spans 17 residues. CDR3 sequence reads: CASSPKSAGTQNSPLHF. In nucleotides, the CDR3 is TGTGCCAGCAGTCCCAAATCCGCAGGGACTCAAAATTCACCCCTCCACTTT.

This clonotype was seen a handful of times. V and J are TRBV14 and TRBJ2-1; D remains unclear. Trimming cost V 4 bases and J 0 bases, with 10 bases left between them. Germline CDR1 reads SGHDN; CDR2 reads FVKESK. The CDR3 length is 15 residues. The DNA of the CDR3 is TGTGCCAGCAGCCCCACTGGCGTCTCCTACAATGAGCAGTTCTTC. Its protein is CASSPTGVSYNEQFF.

The gene calls are TRBV7-2 and TRBJ1-1; no firm D call. The CDR3 is 13 amino acids. With 5 bases removed from V and 9 bases from J, the gap between germline ends came to 16 bases. From germline, CDR1 is SGHTA and CDR2 FQGNSA. CDR3 nucleotides: TGTGCCAGCAGCCCACCACGGCTAGTCAAAGCTTTCTTT. It yields the protein CASSPPRLVKAFF.